A selection of T cell receptor beta chains follows, all from one sample in a study of memory CD4+ T cells and cytomegalovirus serostatus. TCRdb's copy holds only in-frame clones and misses some; the assay was immunoSEQ multiplex PCR. Of tens of thousands of clones in the sample, around 76% were seen once. Sequencing was performed on memory CD4+ T cells from blood. All receptors derive from an adult in good health and CMV-seronegative. Both conserved end residues are part of each CDR3. D genes are given only for firm matches. Clone size, where shown, is once, few, many, or a class for clones that have expanded.

size	D	V	J	DNA	CDR3
-	TRBD2	TRBV11-3	TRBJ2-3	TGTGCCAGCAGCTTAGGTCACGAAGCGGGACCCGATACGCAGTATTTT	CASSLGHEAGPDTQYF
-	-	TRBV14	TRBJ1-1	TGTGCCAGCTCGGTACAGCCGAACACTGAAGCTTTCTTT	CASSVQPNTEAFF
-	-	TRBV18	TRBJ2-5	TGTGCCAGCTCACGGCGGGGTTCGGAAGAGACCCAGTACTTC	CASSRRGSEETQYF
-	-	TRBV14	TRBJ2-1	TGTGCCAGCAGCCAACCCCTCTGGGCAGGGTTTAACAATGAGCAGTTCTTC	CASSQPLWAGFNNEQFF
once	-	TRBV4-1	TRBJ1-3	TGCGCCAGCAGCCAAGTAGATATGGGTTTTAGCTCTGGAAACACCATATATTTT	CASSQVDMGFSSGNTIYF
-	-	TRBV7-2	TRBJ2-6	TGTGCCAGCAGCTTACGGTGGCGCGGGGCCAGCTCTGGGGCCAACGTCCTGACTTTC	CASSLRWRGASSGANVLTF
-	-	TRBV7-9	TRBJ1-5	TGTGCCAGCAGCTTAGACATTCAGCCCCAGCATTTT	CASSLDIQPQHF
-	-	TRBV5-1	TRBJ2-1	TGCGCCAGCAGCTTGGGAGGCGGGGGCCCAGTATACAATGAGCAGTTCTTC	CASSLGGGGPVYNEQFF
-	-	TRBV5-3	TRBJ1-5	TGTGCCAGAAGCCTACAGACAGAATACAATCAGCCCCAGCATTTT	CARSLQTEYNQPQHF
-	TRBD2	TRBV11-2	TRBJ2-7	TGTGCCAGCAGCCCCCGGACTAGCGGGGGCGAGCAGTACTTC	CASSPRTSGGEQYF
-	TRBD2	TRBV5-1	TRBJ2-3	TGCGCCAGCACCCGGGGGGGCAGCACAGATACGCAGTATTTT	CASTRGGSTDTQYF
-	-	TRBV9	TRBJ1-2	TGTGCCAGCAGCGTAGAGCAGGGAGGAGGTGGCTACACCTTC	CASSVEQGGGGYTF
-	-	TRBV5-6	TRBJ1-3	TGTGCCAGCAGCTTGTGGTGGCAGAACTCTGGAAACACCATATATTTT	CASSLWWQNSGNTIYF
-	TRBD1	TRBV12-5	TRBJ1-4	TGTGCTAGTGGTTCTCACAGGGGGCCTAATGAAAAACTGTTTTTT	CASGSHRGPNEKLFF
-	TRBD1	TRBV4-1	TRBJ2-3	TGCGCCCGCCCCGACAGGGGGCATGCAGATACGCAGTATTTT	CARPDRGHADTQYF
-	TRBD1	TRBV18	TRBJ2-6	TGTGCCAGCTCGGGACAGGGGGCCGCTGGGGCCAACGTCCTGACTTTC	CASSGQGAAGANVLTF
-	-	TRBV7-2	TRBJ2-7	TGTGCCAGCAGCTTAGGCAGGGGCGGCGAGCAGTACTTC	CASSLGRGGEQYF
-	TRBD2	TRBV4-1	TRBJ2-5	TGCGCCAGCAGCAGGACTAGCGGCCAAGAGACCCAGTACTTC	CASSRTSGQETQYF
-	TRBD1	TRBV2	TRBJ2-1	TGTGCCAGCCGGGACAGGGGCAATGAGCAGTTCTTC	CASRDRGNEQFF
-	TRBD1	TRBV10-3	TRBJ2-2	TGTGCCATCAGTGAGTCGACAGGGGGCACGAACACCGGGGAGCTGTTTTTT	CAISESTGGTNTGELFF
-	-	TRBV5-6	TRBJ1-6	TGTGCCAGCAGCTTGGGCACCCCAGGGGCCCTCCACTTT	CASSLGTPGALHF